Given below is one T cell receptor (beta chain) in context. The specificity of this receptor is unknown. Nothing much larger sits one base from this clone, and base qualities are not available. The CDR3 numbers 18 residues from cysteine through phenylalanine. Solely the CDR3 DNA is kept, with 54 bases framed from the first base. The germline V end is reduced by 1 base and the J end by 5 bases; junction bases left unmatched: 13. The germline V gene yields MNHNS for CDR1 and SASEGT for CDR2. For TCR beta library preparation, 1.5 to 2.5 micrograms of genomic DNA were extracted from the cryopreserved PBMCs. Longitudinal blood samples from CLL patients on ibrutinib monotherapy underwent high-throughput TCR beta sequencing. The patients took part in an open-label, single-center phase 2 trial of ibrutinib monotherapy. The record originates from a study of cytotoxic CD8 clonotypes in ibrutinib-treated CLL (dated by TCRdb to the early 2020s). Study-level background: The cohort was composed of 11 relapsed/refractory and roughly 14 treatment-naive patients; IGHV unmutated status was identified in 17 patients. Partial responses were observed in some 24 patients and complete responses in 2; after a median follow-up of 68 months, remission was maintained in 14 patients and progression was observed in roughly twelve. Response samples were taken after a median of 12 months on treatment, ranging from 6 to 36 months. Samples averaged about 260,000 productive templates and roughly 86,000 productive rearrangements. Longitudinal samples were available for 26 of the 86 trial participants. Cryopreserved peripheral blood mononuclear cells were obtained before treatment, at response, and at either sustained remission or disease progression. Patients were still on ibrutinib when every remission and progressive disease sample was collected.

Here is what the overall study found, with its caveats: Sustained-remission and progressing patients did not have matched sampling times, and lymph node repertoires were not examined. An increase in clonality was observed at ibrutinib response, with clonality remaining stable during sustained remission and falling back toward baseline at progression. Public clonotypes were rare and either shrank or stayed stable during treatment, and the rise in clonality at ibrutinib response reflected expansion of private clonotypes. Baseline clonality was found to be higher than that of age-matched healthy donors and was strongly correlated with circulating CD8+ T-cell counts.

On a MiSeq, deep resolution sequencing aimed for a depth between 1 in 1 million and 1 in 200,000 T cells, with each clonotype covered approximately 9.8x on average. The immunoSEQ hsTCRB Kit was used to generate the TCR beta libraries. Concerning the study's data processing: The data were analyzed with ImmunoSEQ Analyzer and ImmunoSEQ Data Assistant, and V, D and J gene assignments followed IMGT definitions. Clonality was computed as one minus normalized Shannon entropy of productive rearrangement frequencies, ranging from 0 to 1. Only overrepresented clonotypes making up at least 0.05% of the repertoire of each patient were included in the public clonotype analysis. Some 13 age-matched healthy donor repertoires from immuneACCESS served as clonality controls. TCRdb re-hosts the immuneACCESS table, in-frame sequences only. Its copies lack some clones; in the studies checked, an unresolved V gene accounts for under half of them, and the cause for the rest is not known. V and J calls and clone size are copied from that table; D and trimming were computed from the DNA. In this sample the table shows some 29,000 clones, 76% of which occur a single time. 51% of the sample rests with the top ten.

The sequenced sample was PBMCs, obtained after 36 months of ibrutinib treatment. The chain links TRBV6-1 with TRBJ1-1; 10 bases in the middle match TRBD1. This receptor was obtained from a human donor with chronic lymphocytic leukemia. The nucleotide sequence reads TGTGCCAGCAGTGAAGGTAGACAGGGGGCTTTTGTTTGGACTGAAGCTTTCTTT. The translation is CASSEGRQGAFVWTEAFF.